The sequence of this T cell receptor beta chain was determined in a study of T cells after yellow fever vaccination. Study-wide findings and caveats: Most clones from primary vaccination were detected again post-booster (about 95% CD4, about 85% CD8).

In TCRdb, the 5' RACE reads were re-called with MiXCR into one record per CDR3 protein. The sample lists hundreds of thousands of distinct CDR3 sequences; around 13% were seen once. This clonotype occurred a few times. Its antigen is undetermined. This CDR3 comprises 15 residues. Trimming at V came to 8 bases and at J to 4 bases, leaving 14 bases not matched to a gene. Germline V gene sequence: CDR1 SQVTM, CDR2 ANQGSEA. This sample comprised CD4+ T cells sorted from PBMCs, obtained 15 days after the yellow fever booster vaccination. The chain couples TRBV29-1 to TRBJ1-1; TRBD1 agrees at 9 bases. The clonotype comes from a man aged 18 to 29 who received the YFV17D yellow fever vaccine. CDR3: CSTGQGRLGSTEAFF. The CDR3 nucleotides are TGCAGCACGGGACAGGGAAGATTGGGGAGCACTGAAGCTTTCTTT.